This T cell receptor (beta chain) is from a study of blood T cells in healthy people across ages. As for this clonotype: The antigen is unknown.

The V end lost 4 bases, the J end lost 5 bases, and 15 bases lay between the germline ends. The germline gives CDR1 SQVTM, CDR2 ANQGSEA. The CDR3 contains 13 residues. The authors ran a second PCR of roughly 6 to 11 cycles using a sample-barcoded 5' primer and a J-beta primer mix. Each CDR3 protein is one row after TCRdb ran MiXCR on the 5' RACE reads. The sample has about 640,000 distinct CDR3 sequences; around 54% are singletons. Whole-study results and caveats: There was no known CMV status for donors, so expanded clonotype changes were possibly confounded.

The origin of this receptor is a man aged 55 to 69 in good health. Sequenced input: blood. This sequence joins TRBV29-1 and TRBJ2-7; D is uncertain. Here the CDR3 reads CSVVSVNPDEQYF. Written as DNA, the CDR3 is TGCAGCGTTGTGAGTGTGAATCCGGACGAGCAGTACTTC.